A single sample gave rise to the 10 T cell receptor beta chains below, sequenced in a study of blood T cell repertoires in COVID-19. Sequencing used immunoSEQ multiplex PCR; TCRdb keeps in-frame clones, though not all of them. This sample carries roughly 300,000 clones, roughly 84% of them seen once, and the ten largest clones take almost 1.5%. The sequenced sample was peripheral blood. The source of these receptors is a human donor with COVID-19, enrolled during active disease. The donor label of this sample is uncertain.

The V gene is TRBV5-1, the J gene TRBJ2-7; possible D gene TRBD2, 5 bases. CDR1 SGHRS and CDR2 YFSETQ come from the germline V gene. V was shortened by 4 bases and J by 6 bases, with 17 bases between the two germline ends. The CDR3 is made up of 14 amino acids. CDR3 residues: CASSTNLDEGEQYF. The CDR3 DNA reads TGCGCCAGCAGCACTAATCTGGACGAGGGCGAGCAGTACTTC.

J is TRBJ1-2 and V is TRBV27; possibly TRBD1 for D (5 bases). The CDR3 runs to 14 residues. V lost 0 bases and J 4 bases, leaving 9 bases between the germline ends. Per the germline V gene, CDR1 is MNHEY and CDR2 is SMNVEV (reference sequence). CDR3 region: CASSLSMTAYGYTF. For the CDR3, the DNA is TGTGCCAGCAGTTTATCTATGACAGCCTATGGCTACACCTTC.

This clone was seen a few times. At one end the junction does not follow the germline gene, possibly because of a read error. The chain recombines TRBV7-9 with TRBJ2-7, with 7 bases aligning to TRBD1. This CDR3 is built from 11 residues. Germline V CDR1 and CDR2: SEHNR, FQNEAQ (reference sequence). CDR3 sequence reads: CASSSYGTELF. CDR3 DNA: TGTGCCAGCAGCTCCTACGGGACAGAACTTTTC.

The V call is TRBV27, the J call TRBJ2-1; TRBD2 matches at 14 bases. CDR3 length equals 19 residues. The junction had 12 bases not matched to a gene; V was cut back by 7 bases and J by 1 base. CDR1 and CDR2 from the germline V gene are MNHEY and SMNVEV (reference sequence). The CDR3: CASTLHGLAGGRSYNEQFF. DNA for the CDR3: TGTGCCAGCACCCTTCATGGACTAGCGGGAGGCAGGTCCTACAATGAGCAGTTCTTC.

This rearrangement joins TRBV5-1 to TRBJ1-1; D not resolved. This CDR3 is built from 15 residues. V gave up 4 bases and J gave up 5 bases, with 18 bases separating them. Germline CDR1 and CDR2: SGHRS and YFSETQ. DNA of the CDR3: TGCGCCAGCAGCCCACACCTCGTTCGGGTTACTGAAGCTTTCTTT. Translation: CASSPHLVRVTEAFF.

The J gene is TRBJ2-6, the V gene TRBV19, with 7 bases fitting TRBD2. V dropped 3 bases and J dropped 0; count of bases not matched to a gene: 5. This CDR3 spans 17 amino acids. The germline CDR1 and CDR2 sequences are LNHDA and SQIVND (reference sequence). The CDR3 DNA is TGTGCCAGTAGTATGAGCGGGACGCTCTCTGGGGCCAACGTCCTGACTTTC. This encodes CASSMSGTLSGANVLTF. Based on the CDR3 plus reference TRBV19 and TRBJ2-6, the full variable domain is DGGITQSPKYLFRKEGQNVTLSCEQNLNHDAMYWYRQDPGQGLRLIYYSQIVNDFQKGDIAEGYSVSREKKESFPLTVTSAQKNPTAFYLCASSMSGTLSGANVLTFGAGSRLTVL.

V is TRBV30 and J is TRBJ2-2; D ambiguous. The CDR3 covers 14 residues. Germline CDR1 and CDR2: GTSNPN and SVGIG (reference sequence). Trimming removed 0 bases from V and 4 bases from J, with 9 bases in between. The CDR3 reads CAWSVRLLTGELFF. CDR3 nucleotide sequence: TGTGCCTGGAGTGTCAGACTCCTCACCGGGGAGCTGTTTTTT.

The rearrangement uses TRBV11-2 and TRBJ2-5; 9 nucleotides line up with TRBD1. The germline CDR1 and CDR2 sequences are SGHAT and FQNNGV. V lost 5 bases, J lost 6 bases, and 4 bases stayed unmatched. The CDR3 runs to 13 residues. The CDR3: CASSPDRGKTQYF. DNA for the CDR3: TGTGCCAGCAGCCCGGACAGGGGCAAGACCCAGTACTTC.

This chain links TRBV2 with TRBJ1-5, with TRBD1 matching over 7 bases. Germline V gives CDR1 SNHLY, CDR2 FYNNEI. V shed 11 bases, J shed 2 bases, and the junction held 6 bases outside the gene matches. The CDR3 is 13 amino acids. CDR3 coding DNA: TGTGCCGGAGGACAGGAGGGCAATCAGCCCCAGCATTTT. This sequence encodes CAGGQEGNQPQHF.

The V call is TRBV6-2 or TRBV6-3, the J call TRBJ1-2; TRBD1 is a possible D gene (6 bases). The CDR3 has 14 amino acids. In germline, CDR1 is MNHEY, CDR2 SVGEGT. Trimming removed 2 bases from V and 9 bases from J, with 16 bases in between. In DNA, the CDR3 is TGTGCCAGCAGTTACCCCCAGGGGCGCGCGAGCTACACCTTC. Translated: CASSYPQGRASYTF.